A single sample is the source of the 25 T cell receptor beta chains below, sequenced in a study of T cells in narcolepsy. Sequencing used immunoSEQ multiplex PCR; TCRdb keeps in-frame clones, though not all of them. The sample includes 25,000 to 35,000 clones, 79% of them seen just once. Material: memory (CD45RA-) CD4+ T cells from blood. The receptors shown here come from a human donor in good health.

The chain combines TRBV27 with TRBJ2-5; 11 nucleotides agree with TRBD2. There are 16 residues in the CDR3. V was clipped by 5 bases and J by 5 bases; unmatched bases: 10. Looked up from germline, CDR1 is MNHEY and CDR2 is SMNVEV (reference sequence). Here the CDR3 reads CASSPLSLAGGETQYF. CDR3 bases: TGTGCCAGCAGTCCACTGAGCTTAGCGGGAGGGGAGACCCAGTACTTC.

CDR3 nucleotides: TGTGCCAGCAGCCAAGCGTACAGCAACTACGAGCAGTACTTC. Translation: CASSQAYSNYEQYF. The chain is built from TRBV14 and TRBJ2-5; D not resolved. The assigned J gene may be wrong: the sequence end matches TRBJ2-7 better. The CDR3 has 14 residues. CDR1 is SGHDN and CDR2 is FVKESK in the germline V gene.

The chain joins TRBV7-3 to TRBJ2-7; D not certain. The CDR3 spans 16 residues. Trimming shortened V by 5 bases and J by 2 bases, and 19 bases separated the two germline ends. From germline, CDR1 is SGHTA and CDR2 FQGTGA. CDR3 sequence (DNA): TGTGCCAGCAGCCACGCGGATTCCCCCGACCCCTACGAGCAGTACTTC. Translated: CASSHADSPDPYEQYF. The complete variable domain, with remaining parts taken from reference TRBV7-3 and TRBJ2-7, reads GAGVSQTPSNKVTEKGKYVELRCDPISGHTALYWYRQSLGQGPEFLIYFQGTGAADDSGLPNDRFFAVRPEGSVSTLKIQRTERGDSAVYLCASSHADSPDPYEQYFGPGTRLTVT.

This clone has just a few counts. The chain couples TRBV14 to TRBJ2-7, with 7 bases lining up with TRBD1. The CDR3 length is 14 residues. The trim removed 2 bases at V and 5 bases at J, leaving 6 bases unmatched. Germline values: CDR1 SGHDN, CDR2 FVKESK. In nucleotides, the CDR3 is TGTGCCAGCAGCCAAAGGGCAGGGGGTCACGAGCAGTACTTC. Its translation is CASSQRAGGHEQYF.

The gene calls are TRBV9 and TRBJ2-7; 8 bases are a match to TRBD1. This CDR3 contains 14 residues. J gave up 4 bases and V 3 bases, and 6 bases lay outside the gene matches. CDR1 is SGDLS and CDR2 is YYNGEE in the germline V gene. The CDR3 region has the DNA TGTGCCAGCAGCGCCCGACAGGGGCGGTACGAGCAGTACTTC. This codes for CASSARQGRYEQYF.

The CDR3 sequence is CASSPGHTKETQYF. The CDR3 bases are TGTGCCAGCAGCCCGGGACATACCAAAGAGACCCAGTACTTC. V and J are TRBV7-2 and TRBJ2-5, with D maybe TRBD1 (6 bases). This CDR3 contains 14 residues. Between the trimmed V and J ends, which lost 5 bases and 3 bases, there was a span of 13 bases. CDR1 SGHTA and CDR2 FQGNSA come from the germline V gene.

Sample share makes this clone medium-sized. This sequence joins TRBV5-1 and TRBJ2-7; D perhaps matches TRBD1 (5 bases). V shed 0 bases and J shed 12 bases, with 13 bases lying between them. This CDR3 region has 12 residues. Germline V gene sequence: CDR1 SGHRS, CDR2 YFSETQ. CDR3 loop: CASSLGQGKGYF. The CDR3 DNA follows: TGCGCCAGCAGCTTGGGGCAGGGCAAGGGGTACTTC.

The gene calls are TRBV5-1 and TRBJ1-2, with 10 bases lining up with TRBD1. CDR3 length: 15 residues. Germline lookup yields CDR1 SGHRS and CDR2 YFSETQ. The junction had 15 bases not matched to a gene; V was cut back by 4 bases and J by 12 bases. Here the CDR3 DNA reads TGCGCCAGCAGCCCACACGTGACAGGGGGCGCAGAGAACACCTTC. It encodes CASSPHVTGGAENTF.

V gene TRBV27 combines with J gene TRBJ2-2; D possibly matches TRBD1 or TRBD2 (5 bases each). Looked up from germline, CDR1 is MNHEY and CDR2 is SMNVEV (reference sequence). CDR3 length: 14 residues. V was shortened by 2 bases and J by 5 bases, with 9 bases between the two germline ends. The CDR3 protein is CASSLKWGTGELFF. The CDR3 coding sequence is TGTGCCAGCAGTTTAAAGTGGGGGACCGGGGAGCTGTTTTTT.

The rearrangement joins TRBV18 to TRBJ2-3; D not resolved. Germline CDR1 reads KGHSH; CDR2 reads LQKENI. CDR3 length: 14 amino acids. The germline V and J ends were trimmed by 0 bases and 3 bases, with 7 bases remaining between them. CDR3 coding DNA: TGTGCCAGCTCACCACCAGGCACAACAGATACGCAGTATTTT. This sequence encodes CASSPPGTTDTQYF. Full variable domain (rest looked up from reference TRBV18 and TRBJ2-3): NAGVMQNPRHLVRRRGQEARLRCSPMKGHSHVYWYRQLPEEGLKFMVYLQKENIIDESGMPKERFSAEFPKEGPSILRIQQVVRGDSAAYFCASSPPGTTDTQYFGPGTRLTVL.

The J gene is TRBJ2-4, the V gene TRBV6-6; the D gene is possibly TRBD1 (6 bases). Germline V gene data show CDR1 as MNHNY and CDR2 as SVGAGI (reference sequence). The CDR3 spans 15 residues. V shed 2 bases and J shed 4 bases, with 12 bases lying between them. The CDR3 bases are TGTGCCAGCAGTTACGTCCGGGACATAAAAAACATTCAGTACTTC. This codes for CASSYVRDIKNIQYF.

This chain joins TRBV5-1 and TRBJ2-1; 9 bases line up with TRBD2. The V segment lost 4 bases and the J segment 3 bases; nucleotides outside the gene matches: 8. Germline V gives CDR1 SGHRS, CDR2 YFSETQ. The CDR3 has 16 residues. The CDR3 nucleotides read TGCGCCAGCAGCCCTGGCCTAGCGGGACTCTACAATGAGCAGTTCTTC. It is translated as CASSPGLAGLYNEQFF.

This chain joins TRBV28 and TRBJ1-5; TRBD1 matches 7 bases. V shed 6 bases and J 4 bases; nucleotides not matched to a gene: 6. The CDR3 has 14 amino acids. Germline V gene lookup returns CDR1 MDHEN and CDR2 SYDVKM. For the CDR3, the DNA is TGTGCCAGCAGCCCGGGACAGCTAAATCAGCCCCAGCATTTT. Translation: CASSPGQLNQPQHF.

The chain employs TRBV6-5 and TRBJ1-1, with D hard to call. This CDR3 has 14 amino acids. CDR1 is MNHEY, CDR2 SVGAGI, per germline. The ends were cut back, 4 bases at V and 3 bases at J, with 12 bases in the middle. The CDR3 reads CASSSPVEDTEAFF. In DNA form, the CDR3 reads TGTGCCAGCAGTTCCCCCGTCGAAGACACTGAAGCTTTCTTT.

The chain carries TRBV11-2 and TRBJ2-2; TRBD1 matches 11 bases. Trimming cost V 2 bases and J 2 bases; bases outside gene matches: 10. From germline, CDR1 is SGHAT and CDR2 FQNNGV. This CDR3 spans 19 amino acids. CDR3 DNA: TGTGCCAGCAGCTTATTCGGAAGAGGGACAGGGGGAAACACCGGGGAGCTGTTTTTT. Its translation is CASSLFGRGTGGNTGELFF. Filled out from reference TRBV11-2 and TRBJ2-2, the complete variable domain reads EAGVAQSPRYKIIEKRQSVAFWCNPISGHATLYWYQQILGQGPKLLIQFQNNGVVDDSQLPKDRFSAERLKGVDSTLKIQPAKLEDSAVYLCASSLFGRGTGGNTGELFFGEGSRLTVL.

This rearrangement joins TRBV28 to TRBJ2-7; no definite D call. The V end lost 6 bases, the J end lost 7 bases, and 16 bases lay between the germline ends. The germline V gene has CDR1 MDHEN and CDR2 SYDVKM. The CDR3 runs 13 residues. CDR3 in amino acids: CASSPDSVREQYF. The CDR3 DNA follows: TGTGCCAGCAGCCCCGACTCGGTGCGGGAGCAGTACTTC.

The CDR3 sequence: CASSIGHLGTGELFF. The CDR3 DNA is TGTGCCAGTAGTATCGGTCATTTGGGGACCGGGGAGCTGTTTTTT. The chain couples TRBV19 to TRBJ2-2; D unresolved. Germline V gives CDR1 LNHDA, CDR2 SQIVND (reference sequence). The CDR3 is made up of 15 amino acids. Deletions cut 3 bases from V and 5 bases from J, with 13 bases between.

This chain joins TRBV7-2 and TRBJ2-3; a possible D gene is TRBD2 (6 bases). The germline CDR1 and CDR2 sequences are SGHTA and FQGNSA. CDR3 length: 15 residues. V gave up 1 base and J gave up 0 bases, with 8 bases separating them. The chain's CDR3 is CASSLGGASTDTQYF. CDR3 nucleotides: TGTGCCAGCAGCTTAGGCGGGGCTAGCACAGATACGCAGTATTTT.

J is TRBJ1-1 and V is TRBV10-1; D unclear. CDR3 length: 15 amino acids. Germline loops: CDR1 WNHNN, CDR2 SYGVQD (reference sequence). The germline V and J ends were trimmed by 3 bases and 2 bases, with 13 bases remaining between them. This CDR3 is CASSDYALGNTEAFF. CDR3 coding DNA: TGCGCCAGCAGTGACTACGCTTTGGGAAACACTGAAGCTTTCTTT.

The V and J genes are TRBV5-4 and TRBJ2-3; TRBD2 agrees at 8 bases. This CDR3 region has 15 residues. From germline, CDR1 is SGHNT and CDR2 YYREEE (reference sequence). Unmatched junction bases numbered 13, after V lost 10 bases and J lost 3 bases. CDR3 amino acids: CAGLAGGRLTDTQYF. The CDR3, as DNA: TGTGCCGGCTTGGCGGGCGGGAGGCTTACAGATACGCAGTATTTT.

The genes are TRBV4-2 and TRBJ2-7, with 10 bases fitting TRBD1. V gave up 3 bases and J gave up 4 bases; unmatched junction bases: 15. CDR1 LGHNA and CDR2 YNFKEQ come from the germline V gene. There are 18 residues in the CDR3. CDR3 residues: CASSQLDRGRTSGYEQYF. CDR3 sequence (DNA): TGTGCCAGCAGCCAGCTGGACAGGGGGAGAACTTCAGGATACGAGCAGTACTTC.

This chain joins TRBV5-4 and TRBJ2-3; 10 positions match TRBD2. The germline V gene has CDR1 SGHNT and CDR2 YYREEE (reference sequence). CDR3 length: 15 residues. V lost 4 bases, J lost 1 base, and 3 bases stayed unmatched. The CDR3 DNA reads as TGTGCCAGCAGCACCGGACTAGCGGGCACAGATACGCAGTATTTT. It translates to CASSTGLAGTDTQYF.

The chain combines TRBV2 with TRBJ2-5; 10 positions agree with TRBD2. The junction had 7 bases not matched to a gene; V was cut back by 7 bases and J by 5 bases. Germline V gene sequence: CDR1 SNHLY, CDR2 FYNNEI. CDR3 length: 14 amino acids. CDR3 nucleotides: TGTGCCAGCACCAGAGAGCGGGGGGGGGAGACCCAGTACTTC. Protein sequence: CASTRERGGETQYF.

CDR3 nucleotide sequence: TGTGCCAGCAGCACCCAGGAGAGGACTGAAGCTTTCTTT. Translating it yields CASSTQERTEAFF. This chain links TRBV7-3 with TRBJ1-1; D is unclear. This CDR3 has 13 amino acids. Germline V CDR1 and CDR2: SGHTA, FQGTGA. V was trimmed by 5 bases and J by 5 bases, leaving 12 bases between them.

The chain links TRBV15 to TRBJ1-4; 7 nucleotides agree with TRBD1. This CDR3 has 15 amino acids. V shed 0 bases and J 5 bases; nucleotides not matched to a gene: 3. Germline loops: CDR1 LNHNV, CDR2 YYDKDF (reference sequence). The CDR3 DNA is TGTGCCACCAGCAGAGACGACAGGGAGAATGAAAAACTGTTTTTT. Amino acid sequence: CATSRDDRENEKLFF.